This T cell receptor (beta chain) comes out of a study of CD8 T cells in Susac syndrome (dated by TCRdb to between 2018 and 2021). About the study as a whole: The study used repertoire sequencing to test whether antigen drove CD8+ T cell activation and differentiation in Susac syndrome. The research as a whole found: The TCR sequencing and HLA analysis was acknowledged to have included a relatively small number of individuals.

Trimming takes 0 bases from V and 2 bases from J, and the germline ends sit 11 bases apart. CDR1 and CDR2 are drawn from the germline V gene (reference sequence): DFQATT, SNEGSKA. Counted from cysteine to phenylalanine, this CDR3 has 15 amino acids. Only the CDR3 region is kept as DNA, spanning 45 bases read in frame from base 1. Peripheral blood CD8+ and CD4+ T cells from healthy donors, Susac syndrome patients and multiple sclerosis patients were profiled using high-throughput TCR beta sequencing. The healthy donors served as controls matched for age and sex. Bulk CD8+ and CD4+ T cells were purified by magnetic negative isolation, whereas CD8+ TEMRA cells were enriched by FACS. Blood was drawn into EDTA tubes, processed within 24 hours, and PBMCs were isolated by density gradient centrifugation. PBMCs intended for TCR sequencing were cryopreserved in liquid nitrogen and thawed later in a water bath at 37 degrees C. Purity of sorted or isolated CD4+, CD8+ and CD8+ TEMRA cells was at least 90%.

RNA was extracted with the RNeasy kit and about 0.5 to 1 ug was reverse transcribed using random hexamers. The immunoSEQ multiplex PCR assay, covering 54 Vbeta and 13 Jbeta segments, was used to amplify TCR beta CDR3 regions. PCR amplification bias was corrected using a synthetic template baseline for primer optimization and computational correction. As for the original processing: Only productive sequences were kept, with reads annotated to V, D and J genes according to IMGT and analyzed in immunoSEQ Analyzer. Clonality was calculated as one minus the Shannon entropy normalized by log2 of the number of productive unique sequences. Public and private clones were assessed among the 100 most prevalent clones of each patient and control. Clones were defined as Susac-specific if absent from the healthy and MS cohorts, from 1052 published viral clones and from other ImmuneACCESS disease sequences. Using fastp at Q25 and MiXCR, TCRdb reprocessed the public reads and kept productive beta chains. Every CDR3 protein is listed once, alongside the most common genes and DNA of its rows. TCRdb, not the authors, supplied the V and J calls. Within this sample are 140,000 to 150,000 distinct CDR3 sequences, with approximately 93% of them counted one time only. The ten largest make up 0.075% to 0.1% of the sample.

With regard to this clonotype: Its antigen remains undetermined. No base quality values were provided; no much bigger clone lies one nucleotide off.

The clonotype comes from a human donor in good health. Recombination joined TRBV20-1 with TRBJ2-1; tentative D gene TRBD2, with 5 bases matching. Sequencing was performed on CD4+ T cells from PBMCs. The DNA reads TGCAGTGCTAGAGAGGTCCAGCGGACCTACAATGAGCAGTTCTTC. Protein translation: CSAREVQRTYNEQFF.